This T cell receptor (beta chain) was observed in a study of T-cell memory formation after mild COVID-19 (dated by TCRdb to about 2021). Background on the whole study: Most TCR sequence clusters were specific to one of the two donors. In two donors, T-cell clones that expanded and contracted after mild COVID-19 were followed by sequencing TCRalpha and TCRbeta repertoires longitudinally. The cohort comprised two young, previously healthy adult volunteers, one female and one male.

Including cysteine and phenylalanine, the CDR3 has 14 amino acids. Of all the DNA, just the CDR3 is kept, 42 bases in frame from base 1. For CDR1 and CDR2, the germline V gene lists MRHNA and SNTAGT. Trimming takes 6 bases off V and 0 bases off J; junction bases not matched to a gene: 4. The sample holds many counts of this clonotype. It lacks a known antigen. Per-base quality was not reported, and no clone a single base away is much larger than it. Sequencing used an Illumina NovaSeq 6000. cDNA libraries for TCRalpha and TCRbeta were prepared by 5'RACE using constant-segment primers, with sample barcodes and unique molecular identifiers added. RNA was extracted from every sample with Trizol reagent. Library amplification was performed in two PCR steps, and a second sample barcode and Illumina TruSeq adapters were introduced in the second step. Libraries were sequenced on an Illumina NovaSeq with 2 x 150 bp paired-end reads. As for the original processing: With migec v1.2.7, reads were demultiplexed and then collapsed into UMI-guided consensus sequences. Using mixcr v2.1.11, the UMI consensuses were aligned to TRA and TRB V and J templates and assembled into clonotypes. A clonotype was counted as expanded or contracted only when both edgeR and NoisET called the clonotype significant, with the noise models trained on biological replicates. edgeR calls used a false discovery rate-adjusted p below 0.01 and a log2 fold-change threshold of 1. PCA with hierarchical clustering of max-normalized trajectories of the 1000 most abundant clonotypes was used as exploratory dynamics analysis. Separately sequenced CD4+ and CD8+ repertoires were used to assign a CD4 or CD8 phenotype to each responding clone. TCRdb's own reprocessing of the public reads used fastp at Q25 and MiXCR and kept productive beta chains. Rows are combined by CDR3 protein, so each entry shows the most common genes and DNA. It is TCRdb's table, rather than the study itself, that gives the V and J calls and clone size. The sample table contains 300,000 to 400,000 distinct CDR3 sequences; only one count was recorded for approximately 16% of them. Approximately 20% of the sample comes from the top ten.

Ficoll-Paque density gradient centrifugation was the method used to isolate PBMCs. On the study overall, not on this receptor specifically: The study included only two mild cases, and larger cohorts that include severe cases with pre-infection samples were judged to be necessary. Whether the second-wave clones peaking on day 37 were SARS-CoV-2 specific was not confirmed. Some responding clones were found in pre-infection memory, which suggests that pre-existing cross-reactive memory T cells took part in the SARS-CoV-2 response. Contracting CD4+ clones were located mainly in the CM and EM memory subsets, whereas CD8+ clones were found to be enriched in EMRA. Balanced CD4/CD8 phenotypes were observed for clones contracting from day 15 to 85, whereas a bias towards CD4+ was observed for a second wave of clones expanding from day 15 to 37.

This clonotype originated in a man aged 18 to 30 who had mild COVID-19 (a few samples of this study predate the infection). The sample titles of this study are shuffled in the database, so cell type and time point are left out; the donor was told from shared clones. The sample comprised PBMCs or a T cell subset sorted from them (not recorded which). The chain joins TRBV6-4 to TRBJ1-1; 7 nucleotides in the junction match TRBD1. The DNA reads as follows: TGTGCCAGCAGGAGACAGGGCTTGAACACTGAAGCTTTCTTT. Its coded protein is CASRRQGLNTEAFF.